The next 16 T cell receptor beta chains were all read from a single sample in a study of Ad26.COV2.S vaccination and SARS-CoV-2 variants. Regarding treatment: approximately 18 received Ad26.COV2.S at low or high dose, single or two shots; 5 received placebo; per-sample allocation not given. Samples analyzed were those drawn on day 63 after the first vaccine or placebo injection. Repertoires were generated with immunoSEQ multiplex PCR, while TCRdb's copy carries only in-frame clones and drops some. There are more than 300,000 clones in the sample; 80% to 90% occur only once, and about 10% lies in the top ten. The sequenced sample was peripheral blood, obtained in a trial of Ad26.COV2.S vaccine versus placebo. These receptors were collected from a person aged 18-65 years who received the Ad26.COV2.S COVID-19 vaccine or a placebo.

The genes are TRBV7-2 and TRBJ2-6; the D is unclear. Germline V gene lookup returns CDR1 SGHTA and CDR2 FQGNSA. The length of the CDR3 is 17 residues. V lost 1 base and J 1 base, leaving 11 bases between the germline ends. This chain's CDR3 is CASSLEQVGSGANVLTF. The CDR3 DNA reads TGTGCCAGCAGCTTAGAGCAGGTTGGATCTGGGGCCAACGTCCTGACTTTC.

The chain combines TRBV19 with TRBJ2-3, with 9 positions matching TRBD1. Germline V gives CDR1 LNHDA, CDR2 SQIVND (reference sequence). The CDR3 contains 16 residues. The V gene end was trimmed by 4 bases and the J gene end by 4 bases; junction bases not matched to a gene: 9. The CDR3 sequence: CASSTRDRVLSDTQYF. The CDR3 region has the DNA TGTGCCAGTAGTACTCGGGACAGGGTGCTCTCAGATACGCAGTATTTT.

The chain combines TRBV28 with TRBJ1-5; D remains ambiguous. The V gene lost 3 bases and the J gene lost 7 bases, with 16 bases spanning the gap. Germline V gives CDR1 MDHEN, CDR2 SYDVKM. The CDR3 loop spans 15 amino acids. This chain's CDR3 is CASSFPAESGQPQHF. The CDR3 coding sequence is TGTGCCAGCAGTTTCCCGGCGGAATCCGGGCAGCCCCAGCATTTT.

The J gene is TRBJ2-7, the V gene TRBV19, with D perhaps matching TRBD1 (6 bases). With 7 bases removed from V and 3 bases from J, the gap between germline ends came to 16 bases. CDR1 and CDR2 from the germline V gene are LNHDA and SQIVND (reference sequence). The CDR3 contains 14 residues. As DNA, the CDR3 is TGTGCCAGTATGTGGACAGAGCCCCTCTACGAGCAGTACTTC. This sequence encodes CASMWTEPLYEQYF.

The gene calls are TRBV19 and TRBJ1-1; D uncertain. Trimming stripped 2 bases from V and 1 base from J, with 11 bases between. The CDR3 is made up of 15 amino acids. The germline V gene encodes CDR1 LNHDA and CDR2 SQIVND (reference sequence). The CDR3 DNA follows: TGTGCCAGTAGTATATCCGGACTTCGGAACACTGAAGCTTTCTTT. Translation: CASSISGLRNTEAFF.

The V and J genes are TRBV18 and TRBJ1-6, with 11 bases fitting TRBD1. The ends lost 3 bases at V and 10 bases at J; junction bases unmatched: 5. This CDR3 spans 15 amino acids. Germline V lookup: CDR1 KGHSH, CDR2 LQKENI. CDR3 protein: CASSPGQGVGSPLHF. For the CDR3, the DNA is TGTGCCAGCTCACCGGGACAGGGGGTGGGGTCACCCCTCCACTTT.

This clone was seen at least ten times. The V gene is TRBV5-6, the J gene TRBJ1-2, with D possibly TRBD1 on 5 matching bases. This CDR3 contains 14 residues. CDR1 and CDR2 from the germline V gene are SGHDT and YYEEEE. Trimming stripped 4 bases from V and 4 bases from J, with 14 bases between. The CDR3 DNA follows: TGTGCCAGCAGCGGGGCTTATGGGGGCTATGGCTACACCTTC. As protein: CASSGAYGGYGYTF.

This chain uses TRBV6-6 with TRBJ1-6; perhaps TRBD1 as D (5 bases). V lost 6 bases and J 9 bases, leaving 15 bases between the germline ends. CDR3 length: 14 amino acids. Germline V CDR1 and CDR2: MNHNY, SVGAGI (reference sequence). The CDR3 loop reads CASRAGVMGSPLHF. For the CDR3, the DNA is TGTGCCAGCAGGGCGGGGGTCATGGGTTCACCCCTCCACTTT.

This chain connects TRBV6-5 to TRBJ1-6; 8 nucleotides match TRBD1. This CDR3 spans 14 amino acids. V gave up 5 bases and J gave up 7 bases; unmatched junction bases: 4. Germline lookup yields CDR1 MNHEY and CDR2 SVGAGI. This CDR3 reads CASSITGGNSPLHF. As DNA, the CDR3 is TGTGCCAGCAGTATTACAGGGGGAAATTCACCCCTCCACTTT.

The genes are TRBV18 and TRBJ2-4, with D tentatively TRBD2 (7 bases). The CDR3 is 19 amino acids. Between the trimmed V and J ends, which lost 3 bases and 0 bases, there was a span of 21 bases. Germline V CDR1 and CDR2: KGHSH, LQKENI. CDR3 loop: CASSPIKPGGQIAKNIQYF. In DNA, the CDR3 is TGTGCCAGCTCACCCATAAAGCCGGGGGGACAAATAGCCAAAAACATTCAGTACTTC.

This clone has only a few counts. J is TRBJ1-1 and V is TRBV7-2; D remains ambiguous. Trimming took 0 bases from V and 4 from J, leaving 12 bases between them. The CDR3 runs 15 residues. Germline V CDR1 and CDR2: SGHTA, FQGNSA. This chain's CDR3 is CASSLAPGPFTEAFF. In nucleotides, the CDR3 is TGTGCCAGCAGCTTAGCGCCCGGACCTTTCACTGAAGCTTTCTTT.

J is TRBJ2-1 and V is TRBV5-4; TRBD2 agrees at 8 bases. Germline CDR1 reads SGHNT; CDR2 reads YYREEE (reference sequence). V was pared by 0 bases and J by 0 bases, with 2 bases of the junction left unmatched. The CDR3 is made up of 16 amino acids. The CDR3: CASSLGSGGSYNEQFF. The CDR3 bases are TGTGCCAGCAGCTTGGGGAGCGGGGGCTCCTACAATGAGCAGTTCTTC.

The rearrangement uses TRBV28 and TRBJ1-3, with D uncertain. The ends were cut back, 6 bases at V and 0 bases at J, with 12 bases in the middle. This CDR3 has 15 residues. Germline CDR1 reads MDHEN; CDR2 reads SYDVKM. The CDR3 loop reads CASSRPAISGNTIYF. In nucleotides, the CDR3 is TGTGCCAGCAGCCGCCCTGCCATCTCTGGAAACACCATATATTTT.

The chain uses TRBV7-9 and TRBJ1-1, with D perhaps TRBD1 (5 bases). The CDR3 contains 15 residues. Germline V gives CDR1 SEHNR, CDR2 FQNEAQ (reference sequence). Trimming removed 4 bases at V and 1 base at J, with 13 bases between. This CDR3 is CASSSVGGSNTEAFF. CDR3 sequence (DNA): TGTGCCAGCAGCTCCGTTGGGGGATCGAACACTGAAGCTTTCTTT. The full variable domain, in which reference TRBV7-9 and TRBJ1-1 provide the parts outside the CDR3, is DTGVSQNPRHKITKRGQNVTFRCDPISEHNRLYWYRQTLGQGPEFLTYFQNEAQLEKSRLLSDRFSAERPKGSFSTLEIQRTEQGDSAMYLCASSSVGGSNTEAFFGQGTRLTVV.

The gene calls are TRBV18 and TRBJ1-2; a possible D gene is TRBD1 (5 bases). CDR1 KGHSH and CDR2 LQKENI come from the germline V gene. Between the trimmed V and J ends, which lost 4 bases and 3 bases, there was a span of 9 bases. The CDR3 contains 13 residues. The CDR3 sequence: CASSLARDYGYTF. For the CDR3, the DNA is TGTGCCAGCTCACTCGCCAGGGACTATGGCTACACCTTC.

J is TRBJ2-1 and V is TRBV29-1; 11 bases line up with TRBD2. The V gene's germline CDR1 is SQVTM and CDR2 ANQGSEA. The CDR3 loop spans 17 amino acids. J gave up 0 bases and V 5 bases, and 9 bases lay outside the gene matches. CDR3 sequence (DNA): TGCAGCGTTCTATTAGCTAGCGGGGGGTACTCCTACAATGAGCAGTTCTTC. Protein: CSVLLASGGYSYNEQFF.